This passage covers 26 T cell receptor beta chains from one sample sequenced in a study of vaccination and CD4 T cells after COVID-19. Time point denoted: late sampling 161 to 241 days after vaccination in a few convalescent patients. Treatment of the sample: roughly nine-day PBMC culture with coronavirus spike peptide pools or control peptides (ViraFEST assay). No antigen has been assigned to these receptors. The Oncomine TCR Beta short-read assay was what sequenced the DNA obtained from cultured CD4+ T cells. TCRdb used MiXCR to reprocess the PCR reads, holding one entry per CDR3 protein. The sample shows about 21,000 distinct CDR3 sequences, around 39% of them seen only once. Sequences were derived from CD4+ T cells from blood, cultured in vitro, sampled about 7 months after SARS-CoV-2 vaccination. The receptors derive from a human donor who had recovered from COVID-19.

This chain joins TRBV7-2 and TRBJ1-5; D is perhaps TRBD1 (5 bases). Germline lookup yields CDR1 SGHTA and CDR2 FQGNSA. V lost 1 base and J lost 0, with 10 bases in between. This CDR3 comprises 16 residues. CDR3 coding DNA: TGTGCCAGCAGCTTAGGGGGGTGGTATAGCAATCAGCCCCAGCATTTT. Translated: CASSLGGWYSNQPQHF. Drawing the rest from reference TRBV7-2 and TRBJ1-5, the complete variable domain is GAGVSQSPSNKVTEKGKDVELRCDPISGHTALYWYRQSLGQGLEFLIYFQGNSAPDKSGLPSDRFSAERTGGSVSTLTIQRTQQEDSAVYLCASSLGGWYSNQPQHFGDGTRLSIL.

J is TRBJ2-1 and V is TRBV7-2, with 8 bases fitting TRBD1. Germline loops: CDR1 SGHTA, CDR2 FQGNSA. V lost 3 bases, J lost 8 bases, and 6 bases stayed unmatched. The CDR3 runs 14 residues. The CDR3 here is CASSLYRGADEQFF. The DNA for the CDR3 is TGTGCCAGCAGCTTGTACAGGGGGGCAGATGAGCAGTTCTTC. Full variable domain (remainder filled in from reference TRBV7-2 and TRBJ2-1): GAGVSQSPSNKVTEKGKDVELRCDPISGHTALYWYRQSLGQGLEFLIYFQGNSAPDKSGLPSDRFSAERTGGSVSTLTIQRTQQEDSAVYLCASSLYRGADEQFFGPGTRLTVL.

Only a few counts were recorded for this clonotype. This chain's CDR3 is CASSPQSYTEAFF. For the CDR3, the DNA is TGTGCCAGCAGTCCCCAGAGTTACACTGAAGCTTTCTTT. The chain uses TRBV2 and TRBJ1-1; D ambiguous. V lost 5 bases and J lost 3, with 10 bases in between. Germline CDR1 SNHLY, CDR2 FYNNEI. There are 13 residues in the CDR3.

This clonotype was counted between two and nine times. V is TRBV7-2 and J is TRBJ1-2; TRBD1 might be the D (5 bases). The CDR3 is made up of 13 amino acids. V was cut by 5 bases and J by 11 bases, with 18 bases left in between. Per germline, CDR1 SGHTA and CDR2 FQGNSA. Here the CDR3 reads CASSKSRDEKYTF. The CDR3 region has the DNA TGTGCCAGCAGCAAGTCACGGGACGAAAAATACACCTTC.

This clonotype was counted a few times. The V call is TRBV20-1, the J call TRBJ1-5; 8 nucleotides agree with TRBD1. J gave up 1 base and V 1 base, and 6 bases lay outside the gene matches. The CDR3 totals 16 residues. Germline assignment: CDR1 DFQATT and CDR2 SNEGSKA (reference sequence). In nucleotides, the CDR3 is TGCAGTGCTAGAGCCACAGGGGGAGGAAGCAATCAGCCCCAGCATTTT. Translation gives CSARATGGGSNQPQHF.

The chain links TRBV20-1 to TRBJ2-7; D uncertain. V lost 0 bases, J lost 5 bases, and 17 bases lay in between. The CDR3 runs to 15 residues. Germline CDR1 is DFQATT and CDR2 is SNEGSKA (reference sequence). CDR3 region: CSARDSSITRDEQYF. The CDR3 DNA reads TGCAGTGCTAGAGATTCTTCTATCACCCGCGACGAGCAGTACTTC.

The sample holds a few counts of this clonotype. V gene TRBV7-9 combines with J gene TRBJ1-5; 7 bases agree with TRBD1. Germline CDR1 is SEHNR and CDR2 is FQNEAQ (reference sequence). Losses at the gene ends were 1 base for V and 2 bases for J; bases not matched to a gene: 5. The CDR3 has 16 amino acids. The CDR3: CASSLEGGWGNQPQHF. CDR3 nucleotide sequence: TGTGCCAGCAGCTTAGAAGGGGGCTGGGGCAATCAGCCCCAGCATTTT.

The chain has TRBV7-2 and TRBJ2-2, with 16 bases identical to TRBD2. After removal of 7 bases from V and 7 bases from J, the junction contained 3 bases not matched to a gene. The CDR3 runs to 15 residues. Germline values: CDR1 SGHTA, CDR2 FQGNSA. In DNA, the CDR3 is TGTGCCAGCAAGGGGACTAGCGGGAGGGGCGGGGAGCTGTTTTTT. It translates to CASKGTSGRGGELFF.

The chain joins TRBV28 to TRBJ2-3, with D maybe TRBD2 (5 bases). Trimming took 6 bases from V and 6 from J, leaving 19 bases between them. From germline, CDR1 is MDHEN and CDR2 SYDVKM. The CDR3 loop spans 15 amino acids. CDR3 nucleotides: TGTGCCAGCAGCAGAGGGAACGGGGTCGGCGATACGCAGTATTTT. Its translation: CASSRGNGVGDTQYF.

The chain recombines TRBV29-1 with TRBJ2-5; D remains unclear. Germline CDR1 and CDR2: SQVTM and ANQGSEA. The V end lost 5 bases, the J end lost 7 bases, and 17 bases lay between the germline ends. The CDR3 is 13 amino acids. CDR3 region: CSVKITPLGTQYF. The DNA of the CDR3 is TGCAGCGTTAAGATCACGCCCCTTGGGACCCAGTACTTC.

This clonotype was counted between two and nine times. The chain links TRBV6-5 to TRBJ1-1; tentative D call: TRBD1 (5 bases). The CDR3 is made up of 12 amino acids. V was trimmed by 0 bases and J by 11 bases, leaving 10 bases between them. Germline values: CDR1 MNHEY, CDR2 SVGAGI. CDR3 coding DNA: TGTGCCAGCAGTTACTCGAGTGGGGCGGCTTTCTTT. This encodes CASSYSSGAAFF.

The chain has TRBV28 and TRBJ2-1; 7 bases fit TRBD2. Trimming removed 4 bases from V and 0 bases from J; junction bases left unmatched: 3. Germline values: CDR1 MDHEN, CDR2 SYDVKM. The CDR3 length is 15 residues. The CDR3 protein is CASSSSGSSYNEQFF. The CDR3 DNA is TGTGCCAGCAGTTCTAGCGGTAGCTCCTACAATGAGCAGTTCTTC.

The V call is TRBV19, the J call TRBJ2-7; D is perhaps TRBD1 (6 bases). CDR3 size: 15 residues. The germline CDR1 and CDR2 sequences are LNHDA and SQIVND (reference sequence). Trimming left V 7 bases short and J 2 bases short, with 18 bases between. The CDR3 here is CASTGTSRGTYEQYF. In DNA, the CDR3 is TGTGCCAGTACGGGTACTAGTAGGGGGACCTACGAGCAGTACTTC. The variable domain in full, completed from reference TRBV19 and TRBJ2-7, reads DGGITQSPKYLFRKEGQNVTLSCEQNLNHDAMYWYRQDPGQGLRLIYYSQIVNDFQKGDIAEGYSVSREKKESFPLTVTSAQKNPTAFYLCASTGTSRGTYEQYFGPGTRLTVT.

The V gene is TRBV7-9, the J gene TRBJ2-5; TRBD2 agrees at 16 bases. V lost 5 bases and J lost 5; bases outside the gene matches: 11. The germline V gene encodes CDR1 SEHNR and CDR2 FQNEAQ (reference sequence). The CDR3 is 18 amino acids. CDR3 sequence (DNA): TGTGCCAGCAGCGGCAGGGGACTAGCGGGAGGGGTTGGGGAGACCCAGTACTTC. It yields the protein CASSGRGLAGGVGETQYF.

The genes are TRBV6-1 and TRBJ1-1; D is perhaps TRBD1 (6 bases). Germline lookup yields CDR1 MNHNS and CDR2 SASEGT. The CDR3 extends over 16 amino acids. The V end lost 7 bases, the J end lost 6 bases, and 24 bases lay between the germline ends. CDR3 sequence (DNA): TGTGCCAGCACCCTATCACCCCAGGGGAAGAAGGCTGAAGCTTTCTTT. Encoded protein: CASTLSPQGKKAEAFF.

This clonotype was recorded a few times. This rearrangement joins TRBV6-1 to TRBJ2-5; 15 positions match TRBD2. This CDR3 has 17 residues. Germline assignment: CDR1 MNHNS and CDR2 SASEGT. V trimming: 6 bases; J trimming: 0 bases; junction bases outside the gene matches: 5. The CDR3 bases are TGTGCCAGCAGGACAGGACTAGCGGGAGGGTACCAAGAGACCCAGTACTTC. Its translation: CASRTGLAGGYQETQYF.

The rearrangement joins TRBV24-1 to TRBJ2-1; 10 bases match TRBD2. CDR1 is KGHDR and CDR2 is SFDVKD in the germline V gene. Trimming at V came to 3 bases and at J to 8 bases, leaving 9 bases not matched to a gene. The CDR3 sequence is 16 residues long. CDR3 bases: TGTGCCACCAGTGATAGGGGAGTAGCGGGAGGACATGAGCAGTTCTTC. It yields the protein CATSDRGVAGGHEQFF.

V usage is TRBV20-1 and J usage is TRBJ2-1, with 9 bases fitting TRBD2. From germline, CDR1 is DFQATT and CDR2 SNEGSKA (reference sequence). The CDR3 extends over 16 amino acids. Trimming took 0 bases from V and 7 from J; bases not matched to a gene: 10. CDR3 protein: CSARDLSGRGWNEQFF. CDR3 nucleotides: TGCAGTGCTAGAGACCTTAGCGGGAGAGGGTGGAATGAGCAGTTCTTC.

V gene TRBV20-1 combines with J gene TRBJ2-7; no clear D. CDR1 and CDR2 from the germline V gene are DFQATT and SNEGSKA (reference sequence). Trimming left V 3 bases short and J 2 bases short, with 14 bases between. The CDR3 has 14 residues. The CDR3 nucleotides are TGCAGTGCTAGTCGGCCAAATAAACCCTACGAGCAGTACTTC. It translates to CSASRPNKPYEQYF.

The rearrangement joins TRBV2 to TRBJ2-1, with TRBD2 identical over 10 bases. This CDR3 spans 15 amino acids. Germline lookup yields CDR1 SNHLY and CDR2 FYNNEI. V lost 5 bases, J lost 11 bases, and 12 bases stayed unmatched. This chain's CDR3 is CASSRRASGGLKQFF. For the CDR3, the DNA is TGTGCCAGCAGTAGGAGAGCTAGCGGGGGTCTCAAGCAGTTCTTC.

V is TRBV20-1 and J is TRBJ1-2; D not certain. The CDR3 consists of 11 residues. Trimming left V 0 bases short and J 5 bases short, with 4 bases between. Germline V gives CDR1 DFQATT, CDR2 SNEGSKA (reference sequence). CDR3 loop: CSARDGYGYTF. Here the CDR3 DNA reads TGCAGTGCTAGAGATGGATATGGCTACACCTTC.

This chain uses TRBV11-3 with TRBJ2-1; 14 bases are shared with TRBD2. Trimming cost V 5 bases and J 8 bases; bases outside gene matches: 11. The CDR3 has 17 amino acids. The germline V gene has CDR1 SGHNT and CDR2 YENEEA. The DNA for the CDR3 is TGTGCCAGCAGCCCTGGGACTAGCGGGAGCTCTGGGGATGAGCAGTTCTTC. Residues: CASSPGTSGSSGDEQFF.

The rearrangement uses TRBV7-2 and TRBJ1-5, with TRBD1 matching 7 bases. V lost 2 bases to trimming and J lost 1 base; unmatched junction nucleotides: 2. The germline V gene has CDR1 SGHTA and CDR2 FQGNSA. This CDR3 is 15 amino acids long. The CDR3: CASSLLRGSNQPQHF. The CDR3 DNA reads TGTGCCAGCAGCTTACTCAGGGGGAGCAATCAGCCCCAGCATTTT.

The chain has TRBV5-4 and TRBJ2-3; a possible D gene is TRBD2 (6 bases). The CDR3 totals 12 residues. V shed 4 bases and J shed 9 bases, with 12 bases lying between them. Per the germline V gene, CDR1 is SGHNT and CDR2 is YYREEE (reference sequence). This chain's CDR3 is CASSRDSQTQYF. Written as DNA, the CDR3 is TGTGCCAGCAGCCGGGACTCCCAGACGCAGTATTTT.

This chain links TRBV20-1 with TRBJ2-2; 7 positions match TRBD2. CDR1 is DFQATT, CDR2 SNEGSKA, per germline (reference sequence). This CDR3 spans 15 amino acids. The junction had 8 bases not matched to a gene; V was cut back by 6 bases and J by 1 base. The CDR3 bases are TGCAGTGCAAAGGGGCTAGCGGAGAACACCGGGGAGCTGTTTTTT. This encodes CSAKGLAENTGELFF.

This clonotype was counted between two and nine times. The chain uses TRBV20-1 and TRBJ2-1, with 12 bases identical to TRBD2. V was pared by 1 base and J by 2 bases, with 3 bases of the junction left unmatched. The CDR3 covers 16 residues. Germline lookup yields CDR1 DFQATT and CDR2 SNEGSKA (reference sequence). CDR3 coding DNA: TGCAGTGCTAGAGTTGGACTAGCGGGACCCTACAATGAGCAGTTCTTC. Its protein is CSARVGLAGPYNEQFF.